These T cell receptor beta chains were read from a single sample in a study of shared clonotypes between healthy human individuals. Profiling relied on immunoSEQ multiplex PCR, and the TCRdb table lists in-frame clones only, not all of them. Seen here are roughly 2,500,000 clones, roughly 93% observed once, and the top ten hold 0.36%. The material sequenced was naive CD4+ T cells from PBMCs. The receptors here all came from a man aged 18 to 29 in good health. Some clones in this sample may be carry-over from other donors' samples. CDR3s include the opening cysteine and the closing phenylalanine or tryptophan. D genes are given only for firm matches. Some rows mark clone size as missing; the rest say once, few, many or name a class of expanded clone.

abundance	d_gene	j_gene	v_gene	CDR3aa	CDR3nt
NA	TRBD2	TRBJ2-2	TRBV9	CASSPRASGAAGELFF	TGTGCCAGCAGCCCCCGGGCTAGCGGGGCCGCCGGGGAGCTGTTTTTT
NA	TRBD1	TRBJ1-4	TRBV15	CATSRDERDRRTNEKLFF	TGTGCCACCAGCAGAGATGAGAGGGACAGGCGAACTAATGAAAAACTGTTTTTT
NA	NA	TRBJ2-5	TRBV18	CASSPPTSAETQYF	TGTGCCAGCTCACCACCAACATCGGCAGAGACCCAGTACTTC
NA	NA	TRBJ2-2	TRBV1	CTSSQEVGGAGELFF	TGCACCAGCAGCCAAGAAGTAGGAGGGGCCGGGGAGCTGTTTTTT
NA	NA	TRBJ1-3	TRBV2	CASSLRGLSGNTIYF	TGTGCCAGCAGCCTCCGGGGGCTTAGTGGAAACACCATATATTTT
NA	NA	TRBJ1-4	TRBV7-2	CASSSPGTNPTNEKLFF	TGTGCCAGCAGCTCTCCTGGCACCAATCCAACTAATGAAAAACTGTTTTTT
once	TRBD1	TRBJ2-7	TRBV5-1	CASSLDPGGNEQYF	TGCGCCAGCAGCTTGGATCCAGGGGGCAACGAGCAGTACTTC
NA	TRBD1	TRBJ1-3	TRBV18	CASSPPGRGQRGNTIYF	TGTGCCAGCTCACCCCCCGGCAGGGGGCAAAGAGGAAACACCATATATTTT
NA	NA	TRBJ2-7	TRBV9	CASSSDYLIPVYEQYF	TGTGCCAGCAGCTCCGATTATCTGATACCCGTCTACGAGCAGTACTTC
NA	TRBD1	TRBJ2-7	TRBV5-1	CASSLGQGPYEQYF	TGCGCCAGCAGCTTAGGACAGGGCCCTTACGAGCAGTACTTC
NA	TRBD1	TRBJ1-1	TRBV7-2	CASSPRTGENTEAFF	TGTGCCAGCAGCCCCCGGACAGGGGAGAACACTGAAGCTTTCTTT
once	TRBD1	TRBJ2-7	TRBV5-6	CASSLAWGQGYEQYF	TGTGCCAGCAGCTTGGCCTGGGGACAGGGTTACGAGCAGTACTTC
NA	NA	TRBJ2-2	TRBV6-1	CASSRKNTGELFF	TGTGCCAGCAGCAGAAAGAACACCGGGGAGCTGTTTTTT
NA	TRBD2	TRBJ2-5	TRBV29-1	CSVVLAGRNGETQYF	TGCAGCGTTGTTCTAGCGGGAAGGAATGGGGAGACCCAGTACTTC
NA	NA	TRBJ2-3	TRBV7-3	CASSLGGPDTQYF	TGTGCCAGCAGCTTAGGCGGGCCAGATACGCAGTATTTT
NA	TRBD1	TRBJ1-2	TRBV2	CASSDRGRGYTF	TGTGCCAGCAGTGACAGGGGGCGAGGCTACACCTTC
NA	NA	TRBJ1-1	TRBV29-1	CSVEFRTEKGDTEAFF	TGCAGCGTTGAATTCCGCACTGAGAAGGGGGACACTGAAGCTTTCTTT